A single T cell receptor (beta chain) is shown here with its context. The data were obtained in a study of T cell changes during pregnancy in multiple sclerosis. V gave up 1 base and J gave up 2 bases, with 12 bases separating them. CDR1 and CDR2 from the germline V gene are MNHNS and SASEGT. The CDR3 runs 17 residues. Libraries were prepared by immunoSEQ multiplex PCR; TCRdb keeps only in-frame clonotypes and omits some of them. The sample includes 85,000 to 120,000 clones, about nine tenths of them seen just once. The source is a female donor with multiple sclerosis, enrolled in a pregnancy study. Here the sequenced sample was peripheral blood, taken after pregnancy. V is TRBV6-1 and J is TRBJ1-6, with D possibly being TRBD1 (5 bases). Written as DNA, the CDR3 is TGTGCCAGCAGTGAAGAAGTGGCAGGGACCTATAATTCACCCCTCCACTTT. Residues: CASSEEVAGTYNSPLHF.